Shown below are 16 T cell receptor beta chains from a single sample sequenced in a study of blood T cell repertoires in COVID-19. Libraries were prepared by immunoSEQ multiplex PCR; TCRdb keeps only in-frame clonotypes and omits some of them. The sample lists approximately 190,000 clones; 80% to 90% were seen once. Sequencing input: peripheral blood. The source of these receptors is a man aged 65 to 85 with active or convalescent COVID-19.

The chain combines TRBV7-8 with TRBJ1-3, with a weak D call TRBD1 (6 bases). The CDR3 is 18 residues long. The germline gives CDR1 SGHVS, CDR2 FQNEAQ. V was clipped by 5 bases and J by 0 bases, with 20 bases between them. The CDR3 bases are TGTGCCAGCAGCCCAATTTTTACAGGGCCTTACTCTGGAAACACCATATATTTT. It yields the protein CASSPIFTGPYSGNTIYF.

The gene calls are TRBV27 and TRBJ2-7; the D is unclear. CDR3 size: 13 residues. With 3 bases removed from V and 2 bases from J, the gap between germline ends came to 8 bases. CDR1 and CDR2 (germline): MNHEY, SMNVEV (reference sequence). The CDR3 region is CASSLSRAYEQYF. The CDR3 DNA follows: TGTGCCAGCAGTTTGTCCCGGGCCTACGAGCAGTACTTC.

The chain employs TRBV5-6 and TRBJ2-7; D might be TRBD2 (6 bases). Trimming removed 2 bases from V and 4 bases from J, with 16 bases in between. Germline CDR1 is SGHDT and CDR2 is YYEEEE. The CDR3 loop spans 15 amino acids. In nucleotides, the CDR3 is TGTGCCAGCAGCTTAGACAAGTTTCGGGGGTACGAGCAGTACTTC. It codes for CASSLDKFRGYEQYF. Full variable domain (missing parts from reference TRBV5-6 and TRBJ2-7): DAGVTQSPTHLIKTRGQQVTLRCSPKSGHDTVSWYQQALGQGPQFIFQYYEEEERQRGNFPDRFSGHQFPNYSSELNVNALLLGDSALYLCASSLDKFRGYEQYFGPGTRLTVT.

The chain has TRBV2 and TRBJ2-1; perhaps TRBD2 as D (6 bases). Germline lookup yields CDR1 SNHLY and CDR2 FYNNEI. V was shortened by 4 bases and J by 9 bases, with 7 bases between the two germline ends. The CDR3 length is 11 residues. The CDR3 protein is CASSAGSEQFF. DNA of the CDR3: TGTGCCAGCAGTGCCGGGAGTGAGCAGTTCTTC. Using reference TRBV2 and TRBJ2-1 for the parts outside the CDR3, the full variable domain is EPEVTQTPSHQVTQMGQEVILRCVPISNHLYFYWYRQILGQKVEFLVSFYNNEISEKSEIFDDQFSVERPDGSNFTLKIRSTKLEDSAMYFCASSAGSEQFFGPGTRLTVL.

The chain has TRBV5-6 and TRBJ2-5; TRBD2 aligns across 10 bases. Germline V lookup: CDR1 SGHDT, CDR2 YYEEEE. The CDR3 is 16 residues long. V lost 4 bases and J lost 3; bases outside the gene matches: 9. DNA of the CDR3: TGTGCCAGCAGCCGACCGGGACTAGCGACTAAAGAGACCCAGTACTTC. Its translation is CASSRPGLATKETQYF.

A word on this clone: This sample also contains other DNA sequences that code for the same CDR3. This chain connects TRBV12-3 or TRBV12-4 to TRBJ2-7, with 8 positions matching TRBD1. Trimming cost V 5 bases and J 3 bases; bases outside gene matches: 3. The CDR3 has 13 amino acids. Here the CDR3 DNA reads TGTGCCAGCAGTAGGGGACAGGTCTACGAGCAGTACTTC. Its protein product is CASSRGQVYEQYF.

This clone was seen repeatedly, ten times or more. The chain combines TRBV7-8 with TRBJ1-2, with a weak D call TRBD1 (5 bases). The germline V and J ends were trimmed by 5 bases and 6 bases, with 16 bases remaining between them. CDR1 and CDR2 from the germline V gene are SGHVS and FQNEAQ. This CDR3 has 14 residues. The DNA of the CDR3 is TGTGCCAGCAGCCTCTCACTGGGGGGTAATGGCTACACCTTC. Residues: CASSLSLGGNGYTF.

This clone was seen just once. The rearrangement uses TRBV4-3 and TRBJ2-2; the match to TRBD1 covers 7 bases. This CDR3 spans 15 amino acids. J gave up 9 bases and V 4 bases, and 11 bases lay outside the gene matches. Germline V CDR1 and CDR2: LGHNA, YSLEER. The chain's CDR3 is CASSLGTAIPRELFF. The CDR3, as DNA: TGCGCCAGCAGCCTCGGGACAGCTATCCCGCGGGAGCTGTTTTTT.

In its sample, this clone was seen a few times. This chain joins TRBV28 and TRBJ2-4, with D possibly matching TRBD1 (5 bases). The CDR3 spans 15 residues. Germline V CDR1 and CDR2: MDHEN, SYDVKM. The V and J ends lost 6 bases and 2 bases respectively, with 14 bases between them. This chain's CDR3 is CASRKGWFSKNIQYF. CDR3 bases: TGTGCCAGCAGAAAGGGGTGGTTTTCCAAAAACATTCAGTACTTC.

The J gene is TRBJ2-4, the V gene TRBV3-1 (or the pseudogene TRBV3-2); D is undetermined. Germline lookup yields CDR1 LGHDT and CDR2 YNNKEL (reference sequence). Trimming pared 3 bases from V and 0 bases from J, leaving 9 bases between. The CDR3 is 15 residues long. CDR3 protein: CASSQESLAKNIQYF. In DNA form, the CDR3 reads TGTGCCAGCAGCCAGGAGTCTTTAGCCAAAAACATTCAGTACTTC.

The chain recombines TRBV30 with TRBJ2-3, with a weak D call TRBD2 (5 bases). Trimming stripped 5 bases from V and 3 bases from J, with 18 bases between. CDR1 and CDR2 from the germline V gene are GTSNPN and SVGIG (reference sequence). The CDR3 runs 15 residues. This CDR3 is CAWGSRVGRTDTQYF. In nucleotides, the CDR3 is TGTGCCTGGGGTTCCCGGGTGGGGAGAACAGATACGCAGTATTTT.

About this clone: Distinct nucleotide sequences in the sample also encode this CDR3. The V call is TRBV5-1, the J call TRBJ1-1; D gene uncertain. Trimming took off 0 bases at V and 4 bases at J, with 10 bases between the two ends. The CDR3 is 14 amino acids. CDR1 SGHRS and CDR2 YFSETQ come from the germline V gene. CDR3 residues: CASSLAGGITEAFF. Here the CDR3 DNA reads TGCGCCAGCAGCTTGGCAGGTGGAATCACTGAAGCTTTCTTT.

The chain couples TRBV18 to TRBJ1-5; D remains unclear. From germline, CDR1 is KGHSH and CDR2 LQKENI. The V end was cut by 3 bases, the J end by 2 bases, with 2 bases between. The CDR3 covers 12 residues. The CDR3: CASSPGNQPQHF. CDR3 nucleotides: TGTGCCAGCTCACCCGGCAATCAGCCCCAGCATTTT.

V usage is TRBV7-2 and J usage is TRBJ2-7; TRBD2 agrees at 10 bases. This CDR3 spans 14 amino acids. CDR1 and CDR2 from the germline V gene are SGHTA and FQGNSA. Trimming at V came to 0 bases and at J to 6 bases, leaving 2 bases not matched to a gene. CDR3 residues: CASSLASGRSEQYF. As DNA, the CDR3 is TGTGCCAGCAGCTTAGCTAGCGGGAGGTCCGAGCAGTACTTC.

V and J are TRBV28 and TRBJ2-1, with 7 bases matching TRBD2. V lost 5 bases to trimming and J lost 0 bases; unmatched junction nucleotides: 4. Germline CDR1 is MDHEN and CDR2 is SYDVKM. The CDR3 sequence is 15 residues long. CDR3 DNA: TGTGCCAGCAGTGGCGGGGGTCTCTCCTACAATGAGCAGTTCTTC. This encodes CASSGGGLSYNEQFF. The full variable domain, rest sourced from reference TRBV28 and TRBJ2-1, is DVKVTQSSRYLVKRTGEKVFLECVQDMDHENMFWYRQDPGLGLRLIYFSYDVKMKEKGDIPEGYSVSREKKERFSLILESASTNQTSMYLCASSGGGLSYNEQFFGPGTRLTVL.

The V gene is TRBV6-5, the J gene TRBJ2-7; the match to TRBD1 covers 11 bases. The CDR3 sequence is 14 residues long. CDR1 and CDR2 (germline): MNHEY, SVGAGI. Unmatched junction bases numbered 12, after V lost 8 bases and J lost 9 bases. DNA of the CDR3: TGTGCCAGCGGCTTCGGGACAGGGGGTCGCCGGCAGTACTTC. Translated: CASGFGTGGRRQYF.